Following are 24 T cell receptor beta chains from one sample sequenced in a study of sequential checkpoint blockade in melanoma. The assay was immunoSEQ multiplex PCR, and TCRdb's table has in-frame clones only and misses some. The sample contains roughly 4,000 clones, roughly 24% of which appear only once. Treatment denoted: randomized to nivolumab then ipilimumab (arm A) or the reverse (arm B). The sequenced sample was tumor tissue (inferred from file names), obtained from a patient given nivolumab and ipilimumab in sequence. The receptors derive from a human donor with melanoma.

Judged by abundance, this clone is medium-sized. V usage is TRBV11-3 and J usage is TRBJ2-3; D ambiguous. Germline values: CDR1 SGHNT, CDR2 YENEEA. V was pared by 7 bases and J by 1 base, with 12 bases between. The CDR3 has 14 residues. CDR3 coding DNA: TGTGCCAGCACCCCGCCCCAGCGCACAGATACGCAGTATTTT. Translating gives CASTPPQRTDTQYF.

This clone appeared many times. The rearrangement uses TRBV6-8 and TRBJ1-5; 10 bases fit TRBD1. In germline, CDR1 is MNHGY, CDR2 SAAAGT. The CDR3 is made up of 19 amino acids. The V gene end was trimmed by 6 bases and the J gene end by 7 bases; junction bases not matched to a gene: 21. The CDR3 DNA reads as TGTGCCAGCAGCCATCGACAGGGGGCGAGGTTCGGAGAGGGACAGCCCCAGCATTTT. This encodes CASSHRQGARFGEGQPQHF.

This clone was found a few times. The chain joins TRBV6-8 to TRBJ2-3; 7 bases match TRBD2. The CDR3 spans 15 residues. CDR1 MNHGY and CDR2 SAAAGT come from the germline V gene. J gave up 2 bases and V 6 bases, and 8 bases lay outside the gene matches. The CDR3 region has the DNA TGTGCCAGCAGGCGGGGGATTGACTTCACAGATACGCAGTATTTT. Protein: CASRRGIDFTDTQYF.

The V call is TRBV6-8, the J call TRBJ1-5, with TRBD1 matching 10 bases. Per germline, CDR1 MNHGY and CDR2 SAAAGT. The ends lost 7 bases at V and 4 bases at J; junction bases unmatched: 4. The length of the CDR3 is 14 residues. The CDR3 DNA sequence: TGTGCCAGCACCGGACAGGGGGTGAATCAGCCCCAGCATTTT. Its protein product is CASTGQGVNQPQHF.

This chain uses TRBV12-5 with TRBJ2-1, with 9 bases identical to TRBD1. With V trimmed by 0 bases and J by 7 bases, 4 bases remained unmatched. Germline-derived CDR1 and CDR2 are LGHNT and FRNRAP. CDR3 length: 15 amino acids. The CDR3 DNA is TGTGCTAGTGGTTTGGTAAAGGGACAGGGTAATGAGCAGTTCTTC. This codes for CASGLVKGQGNEQFF.

This clone is classed as medium-sized (0.01 to 0.1%). The chain uses TRBV6-8 and TRBJ1-6; 7 bases are a match to TRBD1. CDR1 MNHGY and CDR2 SAAAGT come from the germline V gene. V was pared by 7 bases and J by 5 bases, with 8 bases of the junction left unmatched. This CDR3 has 15 residues. This CDR3 reads CASNLLGTDNSPLHF. The CDR3 DNA is TGTGCCAGCAACCTCTTAGGGACAGATAATTCACCCCTCCACTTT.

This clone has only a few counts. The chain combines TRBV11-3 with TRBJ1-3; D unresolved. Germline V gene data show CDR1 as SGHNT and CDR2 as YENEEA. The CDR3 covers 15 residues. V was cut by 0 bases and J by 0 bases, with 6 bases left in between. In DNA, the CDR3 is TGTGCCAGCAGCTTAGATCGAGACTCTGGAAACACCATATATTTT. It encodes CASSLDRDSGNTIYF.

This clone was observed once. The chain recombines TRBV18 with TRBJ2-2; 7 positions match TRBD1. This CDR3 spans 17 amino acids. Germline trimming cut 3 bases from V and 3 bases from J; bases unmatched to any gene: 10. Germline CDR1 reads KGHSH; CDR2 reads LQKENI. The CDR3 here is CASSPRAGTDYTGELFF. For the CDR3, the DNA is TGTGCCAGCTCACCCAGGGCCGGGACAGATTACACCGGGGAGCTGTTTTTT.

This rearrangement joins TRBV19 to TRBJ2-7; no reliable D call. This CDR3 has 11 residues. The V end lost 9 bases, the J end lost 12 bases, and 18 bases lay between the germline ends. Per the germline V gene, CDR1 is LNHDA and CDR2 is SQIVND (reference sequence). CDR3: CASPHWAVMYF. The CDR3 DNA follows: TGTGCCAGCCCCCATTGGGCAGTGATGTACTTC.

The sample holds many counts of this clone. The J gene is TRBJ2-2, the V gene TRBV11-3; 8 bases align to TRBD2. V lost 5 bases to trimming and J lost 4 bases; unmatched junction nucleotides: 12. Per the germline V gene, CDR1 is SGHNT and CDR2 is YENEEA. This CDR3 is 17 amino acids long. As DNA, the CDR3 is TGTGCCAGCAGCCAAGTGGCGGGGGGTACTGGCACCGGGGAGCTGTTTTTT. It codes for CASSQVAGGTGTGELFF.

The V and J genes are TRBV30 and TRBJ1-1; 7 nucleotides align to TRBD1. CDR1 and CDR2 from the germline V gene are GTSNPN and SVGIG (reference sequence). This CDR3 is built from 15 residues. V lost 4 bases and J lost 0; bases outside the gene matches: 8. Here the CDR3 reads CAWKRPDRVNTEAFF. The CDR3 DNA is TGTGCCTGGAAACGACCCGACAGGGTGAACACTGAAGCTTTCTTT.

The J gene is TRBJ2-5, the V gene TRBV5-1; D remains unclear. The germline gives CDR1 SGHRS, CDR2 YFSETQ. The V end was cut by 0 bases, the J end by 2 bases, with 14 bases between. This CDR3 spans 16 amino acids. The CDR3 bases are TGCGCCAGCAGCTTGGGAAATGGAATGGGACAAGAGACCCAGTACTTC. Amino acid sequence: CASSLGNGMGQETQYF.

This clone turned up a few times. The chain uses TRBV4-1 and TRBJ1-6; D is unresolved. The length of the CDR3 is 13 residues. Germline CDR1 is MGHRA and CDR2 is YSYEKL. The V and J ends lost 2 bases and 7 bases respectively, with 6 bases between them. Here the CDR3 DNA reads TGCGCCAGCAGCCAAATACGAAATTCACCCCTCCACTTT. This codes for CASSQIRNSPLHF.

The chain couples TRBV23-1 to TRBJ2-2; D is ambiguous. Being an ORF, TRBV23-1 has a function that is uncertain. The CDR3 runs to 18 residues. Trimming took off 5 bases at V and 0 bases at J, with 19 bases between the two ends. The CDR3 DNA sequence: TGCGCCAGCAGTAAATTCGCGGCCCCCGGACCGAACACCGGGGAGCTGTTTTTT. Encoded protein: CASSKFAAPGPNTGELFF.

This clone appeared a few times. The chain links TRBV9 to TRBJ2-7; tentative D call: TRBD1 (7 bases). Germline CDR1 and CDR2: SGDLS and YYNGEE. CDR3 length equals 14 residues. V gave up 5 bases and J gave up 3 bases, with 15 bases separating them. DNA of the CDR3: TGTGCCAGCAGTCTCCAGGGGGGTGGCTACGAGCAGTACTTC. Encoded protein: CASSLQGGGYEQYF.

V is TRBV28 and J is TRBJ2-5; D not certain. The CDR3 has 13 amino acids. V was cut by 7 bases and J by 0 bases, with 9 bases left in between. CDR1 and CDR2 (germline): MDHEN, SYDVKM. The CDR3 nucleotides are TGTGCCAGCAAGCCGGGCTACCAAGAGACCCAGTACTTC. Translation gives CASKPGYQETQYF. The whole variable domain, remainder taken from reference TRBV28 and TRBJ2-5, is DVKVTQSSRYLVKRTGEKVFLECVQDMDHENMFWYRQDPGLGLRLIYFSYDVKMKEKGDIPEGYSVSREKKERFSLILESASTNQTSMYLCASKPGYQETQYFGPGTRLLVL.

The gene calls are TRBV29-1 and TRBJ2-7, with D hard to call. Trimming removed 4 bases at V and 3 bases at J, with 10 bases between. In germline, CDR1 is SQVTM, CDR2 ANQGSEA. The CDR3 runs 12 residues. The CDR3 region has the DNA TGCAGCGTTGGGACCTTTAGCTACGAGCAGTACTTC. It specifies CSVGTFSYEQYF.

By share, this clone counts as medium-sized (0.01 to 0.1%). This chain joins TRBV6-8 and TRBJ2-6; D gene uncertain. Germline CDR1 is MNHGY and CDR2 is SAAAGT. Trimming removed 8 bases from V and 3 bases from J, with 14 bases in between. This CDR3 has 15 amino acids. The CDR3 region has the DNA TGTGCCAGCTCCGGCCGGCCGGATGGGGCCAACGTCCTGACTTTC. It encodes CASSGRPDGANVLTF.

This clone was found a few times. The V gene is TRBV4-1, the J gene TRBJ1-3; tentative D call: TRBD1 (6 bases). This CDR3 has 17 amino acids. V was trimmed by 1 base and J by 0 bases, leaving 13 bases between them. Germline CDR1 is MGHRA and CDR2 is YSYEKL. This CDR3 reads CASSQVPATGSGNTIYF. CDR3 DNA: TGCGCCAGCAGCCAAGTCCCAGCGACAGGCTCTGGAAACACCATATATTTT.

This clone is labeled as medium-sized. The rearrangement links TRBV6-8 to TRBJ2-3; 9 positions match TRBD2. This CDR3 region has 14 residues. CDR1 is MNHGY, CDR2 SAAAGT, per germline. V lost 4 bases and J lost 3; bases outside the gene matches: 2. DNA for the CDR3: TGTGCCAGCAGTTTTCTAGCGGGGACAGATACGCAGTATTTT. Translation: CASSFLAGTDTQYF.

CDR3 coding DNA: TGTGCCAGCAGCCCCACCCTTAGGGGGCGGACCTATGGCTACACCTTC. This gives the protein CASSPTLRGRTYGYTF. The chain joins TRBV6-8 to TRBJ1-2; 7 bases are shared with TRBD1. Unmatched junction bases numbered 14, after V lost 6 bases and J lost 4 bases. This CDR3 is 16 amino acids long. Germline-derived CDR1 and CDR2 are MNHGY and SAAAGT.

Relative to its sample, this clone is medium-sized. The genes are TRBV28 and TRBJ1-4, with unresolved D. The germline CDR1 and CDR2 sequences are MDHEN and SYDVKM. The CDR3 is made up of 14 amino acids. V was clipped by 6 bases and J by 8 bases, with 16 bases between them. CDR3 nucleotide sequence: TGTGCCAGCAGCTCAACAGCGTTTGGGGAAAAACTGTTTTTT. This gives the protein CASSSTAFGEKLFF.

This clone was recorded at least ten times. DNA for the CDR3: TGTGCCAGCAGCTTAGGCCCGGGACCTCAGGAGCAGTACTTC. The encoded protein is CASSLGPGPQEQYF. This chain links TRBV9 with TRBJ2-7; possibly TRBD1 or TRBD2 for D (5 bases each). Trimming cost V 4 bases and J 7 bases, with 18 bases left between them. Germline loops: CDR1 SGDLS, CDR2 YYNGEE. The CDR3 is 14 residues long.

The V call is TRBV5-1, the J call TRBJ1-2; D is possibly TRBD1 (5 bases). V lost 0 bases, J lost 4 bases, and 10 bases lay in between. The CDR3 is 14 amino acids. Germline CDR1 and CDR2: SGHRS and YFSETQ. CDR3 DNA: TGCGCCAGCAGCTTGGAACAGGCGCGCTATGGCTACACCTTC. This gives the protein CASSLEQARYGYTF.